The rows below give T cell receptor beta chains drawn from one sample of a study of blood T cell repertoires in COVID-19. Assay: immunoSEQ multiplex PCR; the TCRdb copy retains only in-frame clones and omits some. The sample lists fewer than 100,000 clones, over 75% seen once, with roughly 9.6% in the top ten. The source material was peripheral blood. The receptors derive from a man aged 50 or older with COVID-19, enrolled during active disease. CDR3s include the opening cysteine and the closing phenylalanine or tryptophan. The D gene is left open where the match is weak. Expanded clones are given a class, and other clones once, few, many or no size at all.

v_gene: TRBV19; d_gene: TRBD2; abundance: -; j_gene: TRBJ2-4; CDR3nt: TGTGCCAGTAGTGGGTGGGAGGGGTCCAAAAACATTCAGTACTTC; CDR3aa: CASSGWEGSKNIQYF
v_gene: TRBV3-1/TRBV3-2; d_gene: -; abundance: -; j_gene: TRBJ2-5; CDR3nt: TGTGCCAGCAGCCAAGATCTCGTACTAGCTGTTGGAGAGACCCAGTACTTC; CDR3aa: CASSQDLVLAVGETQYF
v_gene: TRBV7-2; d_gene: TRBD1; abundance: -; j_gene: TRBJ1-4; CDR3nt: TGTGCCAGCAGCAAAGACAGGGGGTTTGAAAAACTGTTTTTT; CDR3aa: CASSKDRGFEKLFF
v_gene: TRBV4-1; d_gene: -; abundance: -; j_gene: TRBJ2-1; CDR3nt: TGCGCCAGCAGCCAAGTCGCGGCGGGGGCATACAATGAGCAGTTCTTC; CDR3aa: CASSQVAAGAYNEQFF
v_gene: TRBV6-5; d_gene: TRBD2; abundance: -; j_gene: TRBJ2-1; CDR3nt: TGTGCCGAGGGACTAGCGGGAGGGAATGAGCAGTTCTTC; CDR3aa: CAEGLAGGNEQFF
v_gene: TRBV4-2; d_gene: TRBD1; abundance: -; j_gene: TRBJ1-2; CDR3nt: TGTGCCAGCGGAAAATCCGGGACAGGGGGTTATGGCTACACCTTC; CDR3aa: CASGKSGTGGYGYTF
v_gene: TRBV12-3/TRBV12-4; d_gene: TRBD2; abundance: few; j_gene: TRBJ2-1; CDR3nt: TGTGCCAGCAGCTCGGCTGGCGGGCGGGAGGAGTTCTTC; CDR3aa: CASSSAGGREEFF
v_gene: TRBV15; d_gene: TRBD1; abundance: many; j_gene: TRBJ1-5; CDR3nt: TGTGCCACCAGCAGAGTGGGCGACAGGGCGGATTGGAATCAGCCCCAGCATTTT; CDR3aa: CATSRVGDRADWNQPQHF
v_gene: TRBV28; d_gene: -; abundance: -; j_gene: TRBJ1-2; CDR3nt: TGTGCCACCTCGGACAGCAAATATGGCTACACCTTC; CDR3aa: CATSDSKYGYTF
v_gene: TRBV13; d_gene: TRBD2; abundance: -; j_gene: TRBJ2-1; CDR3nt: TGTGCCAGCAGCCCCCGCAGCGGGAGTTCTTACAATGAGCAGTTCTTC; CDR3aa: CASSPRSGSSYNEQFF
v_gene: TRBV29-1; d_gene: -; abundance: -; j_gene: TRBJ1-4; CDR3nt: TGCAGCGTTGGAGTAAATGAAAAACTGTTTTTT; CDR3aa: CSVGVNEKLFF
v_gene: TRBV28; d_gene: -; abundance: -; j_gene: TRBJ2-7; CDR3nt: TGTGCCAGCAGTCCCCTTAACAGGCTCTACGAGCAGTACTTC; CDR3aa: CASSPLNRLYEQYF
v_gene: TRBV2; d_gene: TRBD1; abundance: -; j_gene: TRBJ2-7; CDR3nt: TGTGCCAGCAGTTACAGGGGACCTAACTCCTACGAGCAGTACTTC; CDR3aa: CASSYRGPNSYEQYF
v_gene: TRBV5-1; d_gene: TRBD1; abundance: -; j_gene: TRBJ2-5; CDR3nt: TGCGCCAGCAGCTCTGGACAGGGCGCGCAAGAGACCCAGTACTTC; CDR3aa: CASSSGQGAQETQYF
v_gene: TRBV6-1; d_gene: TRBD2; abundance: few; j_gene: TRBJ2-7; CDR3nt: TGTGCCAGCAGTGAAACAATCGCACTAGCGGGAGGAAAGTACGAGCAGTACTTC; CDR3aa: CASSETIALAGGKYEQYF
v_gene: TRBV6-1; d_gene: -; abundance: -; j_gene: TRBJ1-3; CDR3nt: TGTGCCAGCAGTGAAGGTCCCCCACAGCCCGGAAACACCATATATTTT; CDR3aa: CASSEGPPQPGNTIYF
v_gene: TRBV28; d_gene: -; abundance: -; j_gene: TRBJ1-2; CDR3nt: TGTGCCAGCAGTTCTGGGACTCCATACACCTTC; CDR3aa: CASSSGTPYTF
v_gene: TRBV6-5; d_gene: -; abundance: -; j_gene: TRBJ2-2; CDR3nt: TGTGCCAGCACCCAGGGGACCGGGGAGCTGTTTTTT; CDR3aa: CASTQGTGELFF
v_gene: TRBV9; d_gene: TRBD1; abundance: -; j_gene: TRBJ2-5; CDR3nt: TGTGCCAGCAGCTCATCCCGGGACAGGGTATTAGAGACCCAGTACTTC; CDR3aa: CASSSSRDRVLETQYF
v_gene: TRBV6-2/TRBV6-3; d_gene: TRBD1; abundance: -; j_gene: TRBJ2-7; CDR3nt: TGTGCCAGCAGTCCAGGACAGGGGGCGGGGGAGCAGTACTTC; CDR3aa: CASSPGQGAGEQYF
v_gene: TRBV12-3/TRBV12-4; d_gene: TRBD1; abundance: -; j_gene: TRBJ1-5; CDR3nt: TGTGCCAGCAGAACAGGGGTAGGGCAGCCCCAGCATTTT; CDR3aa: CASRTGVGQPQHF
v_gene: TRBV18; d_gene: TRBD1; abundance: -; j_gene: TRBJ1-5; CDR3nt: TGTGCCAGCTCATCTGACAGGGGGTCGGTCAATCAGCCCCAGCATTTT; CDR3aa: CASSSDRGSVNQPQHF
v_gene: TRBV6-1; d_gene: TRBD1; abundance: -; j_gene: TRBJ1-4; CDR3nt: TGTGCCAGCAGTGAAGGGGGACAGACTAATGAAAAACTGTTTTTT; CDR3aa: CASSEGGQTNEKLFF
v_gene: TRBV7-9; d_gene: TRBD2; abundance: -; j_gene: TRBJ2-1; CDR3nt: TGTGCCAGCAGCTTTCCACTTGGGACTAGCCGCTCCTACAATGAGCAGTTCTTC; CDR3aa: CASSFPLGTSRSYNEQFF
v_gene: TRBV29-1; d_gene: -; abundance: -; j_gene: TRBJ1-1; CDR3nt: TGCAGCGTGGGGTTAGCGCGCACTGAAGCTTTCTTT; CDR3aa: CSVGLARTEAFF
v_gene: TRBV5-6; d_gene: TRBD1; abundance: -; j_gene: TRBJ2-1; CDR3nt: TGTGCCAGCAGCTTGGTGAGTGGACAGGGGTCTTTGCAGTTCTTC; CDR3aa: CASSLVSGQGSLQFF
v_gene: TRBV9; d_gene: TRBD1; abundance: -; j_gene: TRBJ1-4; CDR3nt: TGTGCCAGCAGCGTGGACAGGGTGGCGGAAAAACTGTTTTTT; CDR3aa: CASSVDRVAEKLFF
v_gene: TRBV30; d_gene: -; abundance: many; j_gene: TRBJ1-1; CDR3nt: TGTGCCTGTTCAAGGGGATTCGCTGAAGCTTTCTTT; CDR3aa: CACSRGFAEAFF
v_gene: TRBV2; d_gene: -; abundance: -; j_gene: TRBJ1-5; CDR3nt: TGTGCCAGCAGGGGCGGGACGGCTGATCAGCCCCAGCATTTT; CDR3aa: CASRGGTADQPQHF
v_gene: TRBV7-6; d_gene: TRBD2; abundance: once; j_gene: TRBJ2-7; CDR3nt: TGTGCCAGCAGCCTGGGGGCGGGGGGCCCGACGTTTGAGCAGTACTTC; CDR3aa: CASSLGAGGPTFEQYF
v_gene: TRBV24-1; d_gene: TRBD1; abundance: -; j_gene: TRBJ1-6; CDR3nt: TGTGCCACCACGGACAGGGCTGGATCACCCCTCCACTTT; CDR3aa: CATTDRAGSPLHF